The 20 T cell receptor beta chains given below trace back to one sample, sequenced in a study of beta chain features in type 1 diabetes. TCRB transcripts that were expressed got sequenced, as all of the isolated RNA had been reverse transcribed. Clones were read by immunoSEQ multiplex PCR, and TCRdb kept only the in-frame ones, dropping some. This sample yields hundreds of thousands of clones, of which around 15% are seen a single time; 0.04% belongs to the top ten. Which antigens these TCRs recognize remains unknown. Findings and caveats of the study: TCRB CDR3s from Type 1 diabetes patients were moderately but significantly shorter in all four CD4+ subsets.

Source material: naive CD4+ T cells from blood. The receptors originated from a man younger than 35 with type 1 diabetes.

This clone was counted a few times. The rearrangement joins TRBV7-2 to TRBJ1-1; no reliable D call. The CDR3 loop spans 11 amino acids. The germline CDR1 and CDR2 sequences are SGHTA and FQGNSA. Deletions cut 8 bases from V and 4 bases from J, with 8 bases between. This chain's CDR3 is CASSLRTEAFF. The CDR3 coding sequence is TGTGCCAGCTCCCTCCGCACTGAAGCTTTCTTT.

The V and J genes are TRBV7-9 and TRBJ1-2; a weak D match, TRBD1 (6 bases). Germline CDR1 is SEHNR and CDR2 is FQNEAQ (reference sequence). The CDR3 length is 14 residues. Trimming took off 1 base at V and 8 bases at J, with 14 bases between the two ends. Written as DNA, the CDR3 is TGTGCCAGCAGCTTAGACAGGGCTGGAAGCGGCTACACCTTC. The encoded protein is CASSLDRAGSGYTF.

The chain carries TRBV7-9 and TRBJ2-7; 9 bases line up with TRBD1. Trimming at V came to 1 base and at J to 0 bases, leaving 13 bases not matched to a gene. There are 19 residues in the CDR3. Germline V gene data show CDR1 as SEHNR and CDR2 as FQNEAQ (reference sequence). The CDR3 nucleotides are TGTGCCAGCAGCTTAGATAATGCGGGACAGGGTTGGATCTCCTACGAGCAGTACTTC. It yields the protein CASSLDNAGQGWISYEQYF.

The chain carries TRBV5-1 and TRBJ1-1, with D unclear. Per the germline V gene, CDR1 is SGHRS and CDR2 is YFSETQ. Trimming stripped 3 bases from V and 1 base from J, with 7 bases between. This CDR3 contains 13 residues. The CDR3 protein is CASSSTENTEAFF. CDR3 in DNA: TGCGCCAGCAGCTCCACAGAGAACACTGAAGCTTTCTTT. The full variable domain, completed using reference TRBV5-1 and TRBJ1-1, is KAGVTQTPRYLIKTRGQQVTLSCSPISGHRSVSWYQQTPGQGLQFLFEYFSETQRNKGNFPGRFSGRQFSNSRSEMNVSTLELGDSALYLCASSSTENTEAFFGQGTRLTVV.

This clone has more than one count but fewer than ten. The V gene is TRBV15, the J gene TRBJ2-7; D gene uncertain. Trimming stripped 8 bases from V and 2 bases from J, with 19 bases between. The CDR3 covers 15 residues. Germline-derived CDR1 and CDR2 are LNHNV and YYDKDF (reference sequence). CDR3 sequence (DNA): TGTGCCACCTCAGGAGCATCTACCTACGCCTACGAGCAGTACTTC. Protein product: CATSGASTYAYEQYF.

For this clone: Other nucleotide sequences in the sample specify the same CDR3. This chain's CDR3 is CSAPGQGEAFF. The CDR3 DNA sequence: TGCAGTGCTCCGGGACAGGGGGAAGCTTTCTTT. The chain is built from TRBV20-1 and TRBJ1-1; 10 bases match TRBD1. V trimming: 5 bases; J trimming: 8 bases; junction bases outside the gene matches: 2. This CDR3 is 11 amino acids long. The germline V gene encodes CDR1 DFQATT and CDR2 SNEGSKA (reference sequence).

In its sample, this clone was seen a few times. The chain is built from TRBV7-9 and TRBJ2-2, with 11 nucleotides matching TRBD2. This CDR3 spans 16 amino acids. From germline, CDR1 is SEHNR and CDR2 FQNEAQ (reference sequence). With V trimmed by 3 bases and J by 4 bases, 4 bases remained unmatched. The CDR3 nucleotides read TGTGCCAGCAGCTTCCCCCTAGCGGGAGGCACCGGGGAGCTGTTTTTT. Its translation is CASSFPLAGGTGELFF.

The rearrangement uses TRBV7-8 and TRBJ2-2; tentative D call: TRBD2 (6 bases). The V end was cut by 5 bases, the J end by 4 bases, with 11 bases between. CDR3 length equals 14 residues. Germline V lookup: CDR1 SGHVS, CDR2 FQNEAQ. CDR3 in amino acids: CASSAAGFTGELFF. CDR3 DNA sequence: TGTGCCAGCAGCGCCGCGGGATTCACCGGGGAGCTGTTTTTT.

This clone was picked up a small number of times. The chain has TRBV5-4 and TRBJ2-1; the match to TRBD1 covers 7 bases. The germline CDR1 and CDR2 sequences are SGHNT and YYREEE (reference sequence). V gave up 3 bases and J gave up 6 bases; unmatched junction bases: 9. The CDR3 runs 15 residues. In DNA form, the CDR3 reads TGTGCCAGCAGCTCCCCGGGACAGCTGGGCAATGAGCAGTTCTTC. Encoded protein: CASSSPGQLGNEQFF. The whole variable domain, filled in from reference TRBV5-4 and TRBJ2-1, reads ETGVTQSPTHLIKTRGQQVTLRCSSQSGHNTVSWYQQALGQGPQFIFQYYREEENGRGNFPPRFSGLQFPNYSSELNVNALELDDSALYLCASSSPGQLGNEQFFGPGTRLTVL.

This clone was observed a few times. V is TRBV7-9 and J is TRBJ2-2, with 7 bases lining up with TRBD1. Germline assignment: CDR1 SEHNR and CDR2 FQNEAQ (reference sequence). This CDR3 contains 16 residues. V gave up 3 bases and J gave up 5 bases; unmatched junction bases: 9. The CDR3 loop is CASSLVGQARTGELFF. CDR3 nucleotide sequence: TGTGCCAGCAGCTTGGTCGGACAGGCGAGGACCGGGGAGCTGTTTTTT.

A few counts support this clone. Other nucleotide sequences in the sample specify the same CDR3. The chain is built from TRBV9 and TRBJ2-7, with 14 bases fitting TRBD2. J gave up 0 bases and V 0 bases, and 2 bases lay outside the gene matches. The V gene's germline CDR1 is SGDLS and CDR2 YYNGEE. The CDR3 has 17 residues. The CDR3 loop reads CASSVGTSGRSSYEQYF. The CDR3, as DNA: TGTGCCAGCAGCGTAGGGACTAGCGGGAGGAGCTCCTACGAGCAGTACTTC.

The V call is TRBV2, the J call TRBJ2-1, with D perhaps TRBD1 (6 bases). V dropped 4 bases and J dropped 7 bases, with 14 bases sitting between them. CDR1 and CDR2 (germline): SNHLY, FYNNEI. CDR3 size: 14 residues. The CDR3 DNA is TGTGCCAGCAGTGCGGACTCTAGGGGGAATGAGCAGTTCTTC. This sequence encodes CASSADSRGNEQFF.

This clone was seen more than once but under ten times. The chain has TRBV11-3 and TRBJ2-1, with unresolved D. V was clipped by 1 base and J by 6 bases, with 13 bases between them. Germline V gene sequence: CDR1 SGHNT, CDR2 YENEEA. CDR3 length: 15 residues. The CDR3 coding sequence is TGTGCCAGCAGCTTAGGCGGCGGCAGACTCAATGAGCAGTTCTTC. This translates into CASSLGGGRLNEQFF.

This clone was counted only a few times. The CDR3 DNA reads as TGCAGCGTTGCGACAGGGGGAGGAAACGAAAAACTGTTTTTT. Protein sequence: CSVATGGGNEKLFF. The gene calls are TRBV29-1 and TRBJ1-4; 9 nucleotides line up with TRBD1. Germline trimming cut 4 bases from V and 8 bases from J; bases unmatched to any gene: 8. The CDR3 consists of 14 residues. Germline assignment: CDR1 SQVTM and CDR2 ANQGSEA.

The V gene is TRBV19, the J gene TRBJ2-5; D perhaps matches TRBD2 (6 bases). The CDR3 is 13 residues long. Trimming removed 6 bases from V and 5 bases from J, with 13 bases in between. The germline gives CDR1 LNHDA, CDR2 SQIVND (reference sequence). CDR3 residues: CASRIRSGETQYF. In nucleotides, the CDR3 is TGTGCCAGTAGGATCAGGAGCGGGGAGACCCAGTACTTC.

The CDR3 nucleotides read TGTGCCAGCACCATACAGGACACTGAAGCTTTCTTT. Its protein is CASTIQDTEAFF. The rearrangement joins TRBV6-5 to TRBJ1-1; tentatively, D is TRBD1 (5 bases). CDR1 and CDR2 (germline): MNHEY, SVGAGI. This CDR3 region has 12 residues. Trimming took off 7 bases at V and 3 bases at J, with 9 bases between the two ends.

This clone was observed a few times. The chain couples TRBV19 to TRBJ2-1; D is perhaps TRBD1 or TRBD2 (5 bases each). V gave up 7 bases and J gave up 14 bases, with 18 bases separating them. CDR3 length equals 12 residues. The germline V gene has CDR1 LNHDA and CDR2 SQIVND (reference sequence). The CDR3 DNA sequence: TGTGCCAGTATAGGTGGGGGTCAGGGCGAGTTCTTC. Residues: CASIGGGQGEFF.

This rearrangement joins TRBV19 to TRBJ2-7; 10 bases fit TRBD1. This CDR3 spans 15 amino acids. V lost 6 bases to trimming and J lost 3 bases; unmatched junction nucleotides: 8. Per the germline V gene, CDR1 is LNHDA and CDR2 is SQIVND (reference sequence). CDR3 DNA: TGTGCCAGTAGCCCGCGGGGACAGGGGATCTACGAGCAGTACTTC. This translates into CASSPRGQGIYEQYF.

The CDR3 sequence is CASSLGPTLRGDGYTF. The CDR3 DNA sequence: TGTGCCAGCAGCTTGGGGCCAACACTGCGGGGGGATGGCTACACCTTC. The rearrangement links TRBV5-4 to TRBJ1-2; D perhaps matches TRBD1 (5 bases). Germline V gene data show CDR1 as SGHNT and CDR2 as YYREEE (reference sequence). V lost 0 bases to trimming and J lost 6 bases, with 18 bases between them. This CDR3 is 16 amino acids long.

The J gene is TRBJ1-5, the V gene TRBV6-6; TRBD1 matches 9 bases. J gave up 1 base and V 6 bases, and 4 bases lay outside the gene matches. From germline, CDR1 is MNHNY and CDR2 SVGAGI (reference sequence). The CDR3 runs 15 residues. CDR3 amino acids: CASRDRGSSNQPQHF. The DNA for the CDR3 is TGTGCCAGCAGGGACAGGGGATCGAGCAATCAGCCCCAGCATTTT.